This T cell receptor beta chain was retrieved from a study of blood T cells in healthy people across ages. The CDR3 spans 15 residues. V dropped 5 bases and J dropped 6; count of bases not matched to a gene: 8. Germline V gives CDR1 MDHEN, CDR2 SYDVKM. This clonotype has just a few counts. Its antigen is currently unknown. Alongside a J-beta primer mix, a sample-barcoded 5' primer served in a second PCR lasting about 7 to 12 cycles. The template-switch adaptor, which had 12 random nucleotides, put a tag on each cDNA molecule. Any given sample supplied a minimum of 2.5 million CDR3-containing paired-end reads. One entry per CDR3 protein, called by TCRdb with MiXCR from the 5' RACE reads. Among 950,000 to 1,200,000 distinct CDR3 sequences, roughly two fifths were seen once, and the ten largest hold 13%. The total RNA that was extracted per sample amounted to at least 5 micrograms. Study findings and constraints: Higher diversity, along with more naive CD4+ cells, distinguished long-lived donors from aged donors.

The sequenced sample was blood. The receptor comes from a young man in good health. The chain is built from TRBV28 and TRBJ1-5, with 9 bases lining up with TRBD1. This chain's CDR3 is CASSPGQGRTQPQHF. CDR3 nucleotide sequence: TGTGCCAGCAGTCCGGGACAGGGAAGAACTCAGCCCCAGCATTTT. The full variable domain, with the rest looked up from reference TRBV28 and TRBJ1-5, is DVKVTQSSRYLVKRTGEKVFLECVQDMDHENMFWYRQDPGLGLRLIYFSYDVKMKEKGDIPEGYSVSREKKERFSLILESASTNQTSMYLCASSPGQGRTQPQHFGDGTRLSIL.